This T cell receptor beta chain was observed in a study of post-analysis software for immune sequencing data. Study context: Clinical courses comprised relapsing-remitting, secondary progressive and progressive-relapsing multiple sclerosis.

J was trimmed by 6 bases and V by 6 bases; bases with no gene match: 9. Germline assignment: CDR1 LGHDT and CDR2 YNNKEL (reference sequence). The CDR3 sequence is 14 residues long. About this clonotype itself: Antigen: not known.

The TCR beta cDNA libraries contained unique molecular identifiers. A few hundred thousand cDNA molecules were obtained from around 1 to 10 million T cells. TCRdb re-called the PCR reads with MiXCR, one entry per CDR3 protein. Here the sample spans some 700,000 distinct CDR3 sequences, over 45% being singletons. Study-level points and caveats: The normalized Chao1 diversity of multiple sclerosis patients was significantly lower than that of controls. Analysis by F measure revealed that same-batch samples clustered strongly together. Patients had higher frequencies than controls of roughly five TRBV segments, including TRBV5-6, TRBV5-1 and TRBV20-1.

V usage is TRBV3-1 and J usage is TRBJ2-7, with 9 bases lining up with TRBD2. Material for sequencing was blood. The receptor comes from a girl aged 2 to 9 with multiple sclerosis. The CDR3 region has the DNA TGTGCCAGCAGGGACGGGACTAGCTTCGGCGAGCAGTACTTC. Its translation: CASRDGTSFGEQYF.